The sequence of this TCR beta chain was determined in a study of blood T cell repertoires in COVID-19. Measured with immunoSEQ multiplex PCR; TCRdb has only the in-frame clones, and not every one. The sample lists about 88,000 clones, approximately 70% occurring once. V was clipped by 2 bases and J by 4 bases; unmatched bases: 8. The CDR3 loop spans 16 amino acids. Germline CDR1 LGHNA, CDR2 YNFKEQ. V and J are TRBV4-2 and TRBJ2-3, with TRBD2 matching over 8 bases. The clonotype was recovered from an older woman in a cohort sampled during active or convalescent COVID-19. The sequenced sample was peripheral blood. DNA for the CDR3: TGTGCCAGCAGCCAATCTAACGGGGGGGCCCCAGATACGCAGTATTTT. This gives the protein CASSQSNGGAPDTQYF.